This T cell receptor beta chain was observed in a study of cytomegalovirus exposure and HLA in healthy donors. Study as a whole: A subsequent analysis stated that the roughly 120 validation repertoires were run on the same platform as the roughly 670 first-cohort repertoires. Study-level findings and limits: The dataset shows that most TCR sequences were rare, while some public TCRs occurred in many donors. The authors enumerated some 170 TCR beta chains as linked to cytomegalovirus.

With regard to this clone: Antigen unknown.

This CDR3 region has 14 residues. Trimming took off 6 bases at V and 4 bases at J, with 13 bases between the two ends. Germline CDR1 and CDR2: MNHEY and SMNVEV (reference sequence). Generated by immunoSEQ multiplex PCR, the TCRdb table keeps only in-frame clones and is missing some. The sample lists tens of thousands of clones, around 94% occurring once. The source material was PBMCs. The V gene is TRBV27, the J gene TRBJ1-5; unclear D gene. The TCR originated in a man between 18 and 35 years old in good health and CMV-seronegative. The CDR3 coding sequence is TGTGCCAGCAGGTCGGGATCGTTAAATCAGCCCCAGCATTTT. It codes for CASRSGSLNQPQHF.